These 12 T cell receptor beta chains were all obtained from the same sample, sequenced in a study of human T cells and chemical hapten exposure. Via MiXCR, TCRdb re-called the RACE reads, giving one row per CDR3 protein. The data hold more than 65,000 distinct CDR3 sequences, with around a third observed a single time. Described time point: patch test 1, 2 weeks after DPC sensitization. Regarding treatment: therapeutic diphenylcyclopropenone sensitization with weekly scalp DPC. Specimen: whole blood, collected in connection with sensitization to the hapten diphenylcyclopropenone (DPC). Every receptor here comes from a man aged 40-50 years with alopecia areata. Some clones in this sample may be carry-over from other donors' samples.

A few counts support this clonotype. The rearrangement joins TRBV7-2 to TRBJ2-3; D uncertain. The germline gives CDR1 SGHTA, CDR2 FQGNSA. V was cut by 3 bases and J by 2 bases, with 12 bases left in between. The CDR3 length is 15 residues. CDR3 loop: CASSFGQPNTDTQYF. In DNA, the CDR3 is TGTGCCAGCAGCTTCGGCCAGCCGAACACAGATACGCAGTATTTT.

This clonotype was picked up a small number of times. This chain joins TRBV12-3 or TRBV12-4 and TRBJ2-3; no definite D call. Trimming shortened V by 5 bases and J by 2 bases, and 14 bases separated the two germline ends. The CDR3 spans 15 residues. The CDR3 DNA sequence: TGTGCCAGCAGTCTGGACCCGGGCCCCACAGATACGCAGTATTTT. Translation: CASSLDPGPTDTQYF.

The chain is built from TRBV10-3 and TRBJ2-5; maybe TRBD2 (5 bases). The CDR3 covers 15 residues. Germline-derived CDR1 and CDR2 are ENHRY and SYGVKD. Deletions cut 0 bases from V and 2 bases from J, with 10 bases between. The CDR3 region has the DNA TGTGCCATCAGTGAGTCTGGGAGAGTTCAAGAGACCCAGTACTTC. It codes for CAISESGRVQETQYF.

To note about this clonotype: The junction and the germline gene differ at one end; a read error may be behind it. The chain couples TRBV7-2 to TRBJ1-1; 8 bases agree with TRBD1. Germline-derived CDR1 and CDR2 are SGHTA and FQGNSA. CDR3 length: 15 amino acids. The CDR3 coding sequence is TGTGCCAGCTCGACCGGACAGGGAAGGAACACTGAAACTTTCTTT. Protein: CASSTGQGRNTETFF.

This clonotype was picked up a small number of times. The V and J genes are TRBV4-3 and TRBJ2-3; no clear D. Germline CDR1 is LGHNA and CDR2 is YSLEER. This CDR3 contains 16 residues. Trimming cost V 0 bases and J 2 bases, with 12 bases left between them. CDR3 bases: TGCGCCAGCAGCCAAGAGTACAACGGTCCCACAGATACGCAGTATTTT. Amino acid sequence: CASSQEYNGPTDTQYF.

The chain employs TRBV2 and TRBJ1-2; 9 positions match TRBD1. Germline CDR1 SNHLY, CDR2 FYNNEI. CDR3 size: 12 residues. The V gene end was trimmed by 6 bases and the J gene end by 12 bases; junction bases not matched to a gene: 8. CDR3: CASRPTGGSHTF. The CDR3 DNA reads TGTGCCAGCAGGCCAACAGGGGGCTCCCACACCTTC.

The chain carries TRBV30 and TRBJ1-4; D gene uncertain. CDR1 is GTSNPN, CDR2 SVGIG, per germline (reference sequence). The CDR3 contains 15 residues. The V gene lost 2 bases and the J gene lost 7 bases, with 17 bases spanning the gap. CDR3 in amino acids: CAWSQHLIGVEKLFF. The CDR3 DNA reads as TGTGCCTGGAGTCAACACCTCATTGGGGTTGAAAAACTGTTTTTT.

In this sample, this clonotype turned up a few times. The rearrangement links TRBV2 to TRBJ1-5; 7 positions match TRBD1. Germline assignment: CDR1 SNHLY and CDR2 FYNNEI. The junction had 17 bases not matched to a gene; V was cut back by 1 base and J by 2 bases. The CDR3 extends over 20 amino acids. Written as DNA, the CDR3 is TGTGCCAGCAGTGAAGGGACCCCGGGACAGCTTAGGGCAGGCAATCAGCCCCAGCATTTT. Its protein product is CASSEGTPGQLRAGNQPQHF.

This clonotype has more than one count but fewer than ten. The CDR3 coding sequence is TGTGCCAGCAGCCCTAATCTAGCGGGAGCAAGAGAGACCCAGTACTTC. Translating it yields CASSPNLAGARETQYF. V usage is TRBV12-3 or TRBV12-4 and J usage is TRBJ2-5, with 10 bases identical to TRBD2. V was clipped by 6 bases and J by 4 bases; unmatched bases: 11. The CDR3 runs 16 residues.

The chain employs TRBV6-2 or TRBV6-3 and TRBJ1-5, with 9 bases lining up with TRBD1. The V and J ends lost 7 bases and 6 bases, in that order; junction bases with no gene match: 7. CDR3 length: 14 residues. Germline CDR1 and CDR2: MNHEY and SVGEGT. Written as DNA, the CDR3 is TGTGCCAGCAAGGCTGGGACAGGGATTCAGCCCCAGCATTTT. Translated: CASKAGTGIQPQHF.

V is TRBV6-1 and J is TRBJ2-3, with unresolved D. Germline lookup yields CDR1 MNHNS and CDR2 SASEGT. CDR3 length: 15 amino acids. V lost 3 bases, J lost 2 bases, and 12 bases lay in between. This CDR3 reads CASSEEPLLTDTQYF. CDR3 DNA: TGTGCCAGCAGTGAGGAGCCACTTCTCACAGATACGCAGTATTTT.

With respect to this clonotype: At one end, the junction sequence differs from germline, possibly due to a read error. This chain links TRBV11-3 with TRBJ1-3; TRBD1 aligns across 9 bases. Germline V lookup: CDR1 SGHNT, CDR2 YENEEA. The CDR3 consists of 15 residues. CDR3: CASSPGQGPGNTVYF. In nucleotides, the CDR3 is TGTGCCAGCAGCCCGGGACAGGGACCGGGAAACACCGTATATTTT.